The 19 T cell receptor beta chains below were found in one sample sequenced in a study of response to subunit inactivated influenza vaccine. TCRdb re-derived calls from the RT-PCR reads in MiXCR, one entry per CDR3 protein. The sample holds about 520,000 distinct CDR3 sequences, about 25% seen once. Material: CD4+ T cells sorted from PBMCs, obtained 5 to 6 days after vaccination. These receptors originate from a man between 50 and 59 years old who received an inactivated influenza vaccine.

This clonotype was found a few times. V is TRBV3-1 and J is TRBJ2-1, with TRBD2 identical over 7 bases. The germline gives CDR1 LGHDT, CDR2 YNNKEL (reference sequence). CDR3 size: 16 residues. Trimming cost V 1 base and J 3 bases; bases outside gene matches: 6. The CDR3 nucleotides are TGTGCCAGCAGCCAAGTCGGGGCTAGCGGCTACAATGAGCAGTTCTTC. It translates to CASSQVGASGYNEQFF.

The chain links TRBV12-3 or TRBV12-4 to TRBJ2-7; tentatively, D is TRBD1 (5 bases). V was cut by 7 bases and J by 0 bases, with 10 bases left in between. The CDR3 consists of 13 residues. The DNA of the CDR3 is TGTGCCAGCACCCCCAGGGACTCCTACGAGCAGTACTTC. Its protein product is CASTPRDSYEQYF.

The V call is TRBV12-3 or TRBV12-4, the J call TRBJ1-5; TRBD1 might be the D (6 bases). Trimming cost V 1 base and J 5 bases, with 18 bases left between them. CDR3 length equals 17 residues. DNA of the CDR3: TGTGCCAGCAGTTTAGGGGGCGGACAGAATCGGGATCAGCCCCAGCATTTT. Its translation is CASSLGGGQNRDQPQHF.

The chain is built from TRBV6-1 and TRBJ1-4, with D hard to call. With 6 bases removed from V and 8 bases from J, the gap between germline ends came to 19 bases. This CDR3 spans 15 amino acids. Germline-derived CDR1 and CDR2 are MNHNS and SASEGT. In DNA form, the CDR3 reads TGTGCCAGCAGCCTTACATATCGGGAGGTCGAAAAACTGTTTTTT. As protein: CASSLTYREVEKLFF.

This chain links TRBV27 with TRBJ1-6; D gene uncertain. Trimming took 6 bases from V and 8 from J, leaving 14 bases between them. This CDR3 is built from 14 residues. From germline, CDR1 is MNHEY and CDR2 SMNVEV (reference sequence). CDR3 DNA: TGTGCCAGCAGCCACCGCCGTGGGGATTCACCCCTCCACTTT. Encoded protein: CASSHRRGDSPLHF.

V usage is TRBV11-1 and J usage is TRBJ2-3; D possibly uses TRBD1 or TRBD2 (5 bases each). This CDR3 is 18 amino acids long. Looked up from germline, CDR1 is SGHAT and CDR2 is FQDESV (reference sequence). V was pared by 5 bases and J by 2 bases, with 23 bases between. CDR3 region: CASSPLLWGSIITDTQYF. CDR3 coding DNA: TGTGCCAGCAGCCCGTTGCTTTGGGGGTCTATTATCACAGATACGCAGTATTTT.

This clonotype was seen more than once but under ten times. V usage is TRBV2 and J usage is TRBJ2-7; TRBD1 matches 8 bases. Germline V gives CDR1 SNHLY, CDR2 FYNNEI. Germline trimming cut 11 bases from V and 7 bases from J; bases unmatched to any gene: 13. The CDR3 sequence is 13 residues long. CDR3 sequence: CASSSRGQGEQYF. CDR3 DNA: TGTGCCTCCTCGTCCAGGGGGCAGGGTGAGCAGTACTTC.

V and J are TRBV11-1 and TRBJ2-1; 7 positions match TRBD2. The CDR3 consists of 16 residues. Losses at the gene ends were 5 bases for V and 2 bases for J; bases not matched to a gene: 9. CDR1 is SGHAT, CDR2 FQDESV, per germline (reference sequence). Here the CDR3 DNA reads TGTGCCAGCAGCAGCGGGACGGGACGCACCTACAATGAGCAGTTCTTC. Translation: CASSSGTGRTYNEQFF.

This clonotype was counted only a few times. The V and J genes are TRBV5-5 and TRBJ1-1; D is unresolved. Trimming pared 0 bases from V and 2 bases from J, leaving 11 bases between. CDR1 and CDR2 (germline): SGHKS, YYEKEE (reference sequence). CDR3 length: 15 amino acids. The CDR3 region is CASSLASTVNTEAFF. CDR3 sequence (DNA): TGTGCCAGCAGCTTGGCCAGTACAGTCAACACTGAAGCTTTCTTT.

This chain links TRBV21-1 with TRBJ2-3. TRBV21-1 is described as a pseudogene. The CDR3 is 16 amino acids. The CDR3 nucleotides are TGTGCCAGCAGCAATCGGGTGCGGAGCCTCACAGATACGCAGTATTTT. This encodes CASSNRVRSLTDTQYF.

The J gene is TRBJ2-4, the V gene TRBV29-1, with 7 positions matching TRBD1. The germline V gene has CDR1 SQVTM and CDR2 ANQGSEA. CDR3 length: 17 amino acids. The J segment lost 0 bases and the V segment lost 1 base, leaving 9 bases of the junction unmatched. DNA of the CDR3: TGCAGCGTTGAAGTCGCCGTGACAGGGATAGCCAAAAACATTCAGTACTTC. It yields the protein CSVEVAVTGIAKNIQYF.

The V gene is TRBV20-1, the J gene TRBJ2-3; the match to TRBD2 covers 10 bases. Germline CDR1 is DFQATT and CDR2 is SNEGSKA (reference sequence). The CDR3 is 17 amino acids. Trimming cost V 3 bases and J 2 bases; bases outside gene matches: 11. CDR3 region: CSASGASGRGYTDTQYF. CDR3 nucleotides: TGCAGTGCTAGCGGGGCTAGCGGGAGAGGGTACACAGATACGCAGTATTTT.

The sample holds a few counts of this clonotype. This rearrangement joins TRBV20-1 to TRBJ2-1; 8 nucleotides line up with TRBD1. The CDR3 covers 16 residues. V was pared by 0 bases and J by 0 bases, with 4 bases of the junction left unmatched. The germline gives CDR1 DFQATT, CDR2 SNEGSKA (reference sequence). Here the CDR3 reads CSARDTGQGSYNEQFF. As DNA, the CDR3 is TGCAGTGCTAGAGATACCGGACAGGGCTCCTACAATGAGCAGTTCTTC.

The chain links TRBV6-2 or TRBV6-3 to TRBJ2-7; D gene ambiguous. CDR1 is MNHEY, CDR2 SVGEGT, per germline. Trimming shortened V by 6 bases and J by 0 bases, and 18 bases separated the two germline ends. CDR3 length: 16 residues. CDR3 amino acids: CASSTARTGDSYEQYF. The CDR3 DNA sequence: TGTGCCAGCAGCACGGCCCGAACTGGGGACTCCTACGAGCAGTACTTC.

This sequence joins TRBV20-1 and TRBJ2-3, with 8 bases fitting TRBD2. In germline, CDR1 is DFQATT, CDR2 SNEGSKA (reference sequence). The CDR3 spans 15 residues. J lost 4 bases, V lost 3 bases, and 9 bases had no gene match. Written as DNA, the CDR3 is TGCAGTGCTAGTAAGGCTAGCGGGTGGTCAGATACGCAGTATTTT. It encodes CSASKASGWSDTQYF.

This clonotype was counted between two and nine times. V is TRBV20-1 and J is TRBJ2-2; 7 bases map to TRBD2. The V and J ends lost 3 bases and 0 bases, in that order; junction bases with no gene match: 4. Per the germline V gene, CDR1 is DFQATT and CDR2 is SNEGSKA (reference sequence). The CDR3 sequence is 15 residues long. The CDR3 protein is CSASPGGTNTGELFF. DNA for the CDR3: TGCAGTGCTAGCCCCGGGGGGACGAACACCGGGGAGCTGTTTTTT.

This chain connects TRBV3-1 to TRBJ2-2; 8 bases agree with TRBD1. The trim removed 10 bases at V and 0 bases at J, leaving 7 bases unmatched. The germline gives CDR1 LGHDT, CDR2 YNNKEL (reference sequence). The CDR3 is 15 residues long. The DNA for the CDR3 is TGTGCCACCTCCGGACAGGGCTCGAACACCGGGGAGCTGTTTTTT. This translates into CATSGQGSNTGELFF.

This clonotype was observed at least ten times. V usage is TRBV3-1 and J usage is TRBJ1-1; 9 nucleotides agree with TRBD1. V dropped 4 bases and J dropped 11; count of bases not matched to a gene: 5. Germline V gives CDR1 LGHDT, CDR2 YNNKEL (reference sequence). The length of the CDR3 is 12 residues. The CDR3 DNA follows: TGTGCCAGCAGCCCGGGACAGGGTGCGGCTTTCTTT. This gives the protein CASSPGQGAAFF.

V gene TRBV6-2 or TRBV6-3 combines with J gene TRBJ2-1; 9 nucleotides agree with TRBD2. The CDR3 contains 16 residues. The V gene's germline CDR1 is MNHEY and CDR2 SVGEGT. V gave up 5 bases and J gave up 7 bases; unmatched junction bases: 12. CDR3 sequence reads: CASSPSGGGAGNEQFF. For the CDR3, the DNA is TGTGCCAGCAGTCCGTCTGGCGGGGGGGCCGGAAATGAGCAGTTCTTC.